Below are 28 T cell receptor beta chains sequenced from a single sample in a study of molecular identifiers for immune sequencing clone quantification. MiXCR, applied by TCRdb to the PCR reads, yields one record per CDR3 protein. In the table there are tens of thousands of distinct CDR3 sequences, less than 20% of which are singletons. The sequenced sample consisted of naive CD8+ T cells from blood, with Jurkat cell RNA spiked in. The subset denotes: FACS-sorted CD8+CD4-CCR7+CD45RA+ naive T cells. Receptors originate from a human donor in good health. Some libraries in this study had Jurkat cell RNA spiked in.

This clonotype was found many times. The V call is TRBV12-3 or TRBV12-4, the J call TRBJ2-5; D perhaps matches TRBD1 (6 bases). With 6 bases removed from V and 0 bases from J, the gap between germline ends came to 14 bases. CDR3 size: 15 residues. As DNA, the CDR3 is TGTGCCAGCAGCCGCACCCGGACAGACCAAGAGACCCAGTACTTC. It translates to CASSRTRTDQETQYF.

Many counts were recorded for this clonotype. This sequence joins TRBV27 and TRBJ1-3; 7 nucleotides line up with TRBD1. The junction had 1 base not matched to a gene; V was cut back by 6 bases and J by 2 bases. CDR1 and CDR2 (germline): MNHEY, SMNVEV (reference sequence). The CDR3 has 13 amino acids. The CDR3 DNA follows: TGTGCCAGCAGAACAGGGGCTGGAAACACCATATATTTT. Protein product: CASRTGAGNTIYF.

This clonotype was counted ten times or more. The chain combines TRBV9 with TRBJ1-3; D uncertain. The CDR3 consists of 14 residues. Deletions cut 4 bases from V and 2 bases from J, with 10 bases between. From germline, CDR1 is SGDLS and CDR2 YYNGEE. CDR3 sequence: CASSLTGAGNTIYF. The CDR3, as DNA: TGTGCCAGCAGCCTCACGGGTGCTGGAAACACCATATATTTT.

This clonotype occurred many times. For the CDR3, the DNA is TGTGCCAGCAGCATCCCGGGACTAGGGTTCCACGAGCAGTACTTC. This sequence encodes CASSIPGLGFHEQYF. V and J are TRBV7-8 and TRBJ2-7; 8 nucleotides agree with TRBD2. From germline, CDR1 is SGHVS and CDR2 FQNEAQ. The CDR3 covers 15 residues. Germline trimming cut 5 bases from V and 5 bases from J; bases unmatched to any gene: 11.

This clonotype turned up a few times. The CDR3, as DNA: TGTGCCAGCAGTGAGGGACAGACGAATTCACCCCTCCACTTT. Its translation is CASSEGQTNSPLHF. The V and J genes are TRBV6-1 and TRBJ1-6, with 7 bases fitting TRBD1. CDR3 length: 14 residues. Germline assignment: CDR1 MNHNS and CDR2 SASEGT. Trimming at V came to 3 bases and at J to 7 bases, leaving 3 bases not matched to a gene.

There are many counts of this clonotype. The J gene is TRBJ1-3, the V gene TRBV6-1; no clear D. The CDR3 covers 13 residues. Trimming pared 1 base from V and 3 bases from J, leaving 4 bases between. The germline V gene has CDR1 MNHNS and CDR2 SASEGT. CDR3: CASSEGIGNTIYF. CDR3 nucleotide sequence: TGTGCCAGCAGTGAAGGGATTGGAAACACCATATATTTT.

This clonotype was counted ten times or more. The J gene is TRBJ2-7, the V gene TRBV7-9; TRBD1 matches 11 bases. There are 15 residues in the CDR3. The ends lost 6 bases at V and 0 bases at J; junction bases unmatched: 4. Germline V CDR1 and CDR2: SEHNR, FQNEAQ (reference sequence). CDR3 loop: CASSSDRGPSYEQYF. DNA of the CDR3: TGTGCCAGCAGTTCGGACAGGGGGCCCTCCTACGAGCAGTACTTC.

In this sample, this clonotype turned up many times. CDR3 in amino acids: CASSQDYGGERESSTDTQYF. The CDR3, as DNA: TGTGCCAGCAGCCAAGATTATGGCGGGGAGCGGGAGAGCAGCACAGATACGCAGTATTTT. The chain links TRBV14 to TRBJ2-3; TRBD2 matches 8 bases. The V gene end was trimmed by 0 bases and the J gene end by 0 bases; junction bases not matched to a gene: 14. This CDR3 comprises 20 residues. Germline V gene lookup returns CDR1 SGHDN and CDR2 FVKESK.

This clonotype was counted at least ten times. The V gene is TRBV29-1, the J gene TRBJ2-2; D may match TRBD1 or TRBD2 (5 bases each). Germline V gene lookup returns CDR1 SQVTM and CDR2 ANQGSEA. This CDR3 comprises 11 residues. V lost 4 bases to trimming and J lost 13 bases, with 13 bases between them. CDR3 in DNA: TGCAGCGTTGTAGGGGCGGGCTCGCTGTTTTTT. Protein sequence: CSVVGAGSLFF.

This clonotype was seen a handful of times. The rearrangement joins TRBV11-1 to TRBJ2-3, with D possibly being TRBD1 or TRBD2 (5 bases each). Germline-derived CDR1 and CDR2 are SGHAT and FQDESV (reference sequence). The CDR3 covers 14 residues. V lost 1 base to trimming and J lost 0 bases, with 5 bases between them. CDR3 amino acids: CASSLGGSTDTQYF. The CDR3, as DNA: TGTGCCAGCAGCTTAGGGGGGAGCACAGATACGCAGTATTTT.

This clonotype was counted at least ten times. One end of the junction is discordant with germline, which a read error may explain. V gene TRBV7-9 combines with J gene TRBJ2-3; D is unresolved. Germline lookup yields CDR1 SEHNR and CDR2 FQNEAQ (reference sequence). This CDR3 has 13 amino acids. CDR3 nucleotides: TGTGCCAGCAGCCCAACTGGCACGGATACGCAGTATTTT. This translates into CASSPTGTDTQYF.

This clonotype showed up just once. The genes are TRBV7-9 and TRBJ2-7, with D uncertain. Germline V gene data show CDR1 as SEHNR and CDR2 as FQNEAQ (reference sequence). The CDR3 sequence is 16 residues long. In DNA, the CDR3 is TGTGACAGTAGCTTATTTTCGGCGGAGAGCTCCTACGAGCAGTACTTC. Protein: CDSSLFSAESSYEQYF.

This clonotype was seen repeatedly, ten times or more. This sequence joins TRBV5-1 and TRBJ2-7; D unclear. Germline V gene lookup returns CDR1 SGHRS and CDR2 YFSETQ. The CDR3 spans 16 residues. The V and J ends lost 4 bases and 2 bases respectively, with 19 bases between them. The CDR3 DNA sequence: TGCGCCAGCAGCCCAATGGATAGCTTAAAACCCTACGAGCAGTACTTC. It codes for CASSPMDSLKPYEQYF. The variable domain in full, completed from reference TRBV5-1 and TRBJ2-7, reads KAGVTQTPRYLIKTRGQQVTLSCSPISGHRSVSWYQQTPGQGLQFLFEYFSETQRNKGNFPGRFSGRQFSNSRSEMNVSTLELGDSALYLCASSPMDSLKPYEQYFGPGTRLTVT.

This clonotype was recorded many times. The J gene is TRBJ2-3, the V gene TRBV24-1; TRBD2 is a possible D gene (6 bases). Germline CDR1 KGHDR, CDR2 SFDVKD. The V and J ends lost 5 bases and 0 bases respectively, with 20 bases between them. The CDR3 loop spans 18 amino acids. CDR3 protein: CATSASPQGGISTDTQYF. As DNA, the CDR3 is TGTGCCACCAGTGCCTCCCCCCAGGGCGGGATTAGCACAGATACGCAGTATTTT.

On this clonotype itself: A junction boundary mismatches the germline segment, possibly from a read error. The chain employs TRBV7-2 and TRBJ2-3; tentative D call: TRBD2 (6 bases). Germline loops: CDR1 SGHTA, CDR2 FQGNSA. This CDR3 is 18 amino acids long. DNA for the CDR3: TGTGCCAGCAGCTCCCTCGGTTTTGGTAGCGGAAGCACTGATACGCAGTATTTT. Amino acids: CASSSLGFGSGSTDTQYF.

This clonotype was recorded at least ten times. The CDR3 DNA is TGCAGTGCTAAACGGCAGCAGAAAAACATTCAGTACTTC. Protein sequence: CSAKRQQKNIQYF. V is TRBV20-1 and J is TRBJ2-4; D unclear. This CDR3 has 13 residues. The V and J ends lost 4 bases and 4 bases respectively, with 11 bases between them. CDR1 is DFQATT and CDR2 is SNEGSKA in the germline V gene (reference sequence).

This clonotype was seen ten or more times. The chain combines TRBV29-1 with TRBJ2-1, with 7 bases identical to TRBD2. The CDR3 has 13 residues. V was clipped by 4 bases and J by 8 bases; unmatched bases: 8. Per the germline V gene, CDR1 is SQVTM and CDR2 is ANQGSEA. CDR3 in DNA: TGCAGCGTTGCGGGCGGGAGTGTGTATGAGCAGTTCTTC. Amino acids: CSVAGGSVYEQFF.

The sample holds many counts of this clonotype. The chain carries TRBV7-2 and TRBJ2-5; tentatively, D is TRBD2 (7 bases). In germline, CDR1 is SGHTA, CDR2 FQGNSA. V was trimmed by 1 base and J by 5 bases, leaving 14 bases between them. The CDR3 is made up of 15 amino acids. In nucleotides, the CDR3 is TGTGCCAGCAGCTTAGAGAGGGGGGGTCGTGAGACCCAGTACTTC. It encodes CASSLERGGRETQYF. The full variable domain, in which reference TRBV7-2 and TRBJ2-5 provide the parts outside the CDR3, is GAGVSQSPSNKVTEKGKDVELRCDPISGHTALYWYRQSLGQGLEFLIYFQGNSAPDKSGLPSDRFSAERTGGSVSTLTIQRTQQEDSAVYLCASSLERGGRETQYFGPGTRLLVL.

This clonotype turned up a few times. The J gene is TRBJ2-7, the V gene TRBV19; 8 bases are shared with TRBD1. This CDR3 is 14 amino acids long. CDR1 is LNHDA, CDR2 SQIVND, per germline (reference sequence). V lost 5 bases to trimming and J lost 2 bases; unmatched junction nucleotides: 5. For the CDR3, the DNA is TGTGCCAGTAGTCCCAGGACAGGGCCCTACGAGCAGTACTTC. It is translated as CASSPRTGPYEQYF.

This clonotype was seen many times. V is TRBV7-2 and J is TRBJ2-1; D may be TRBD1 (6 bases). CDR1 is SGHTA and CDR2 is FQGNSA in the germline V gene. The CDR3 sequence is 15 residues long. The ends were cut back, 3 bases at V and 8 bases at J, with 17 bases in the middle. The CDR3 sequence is CASSFTGFVQDEQFF. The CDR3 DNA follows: TGTGCCAGCAGCTTTACAGGGTTTGTTCAGGATGAGCAGTTCTTC.

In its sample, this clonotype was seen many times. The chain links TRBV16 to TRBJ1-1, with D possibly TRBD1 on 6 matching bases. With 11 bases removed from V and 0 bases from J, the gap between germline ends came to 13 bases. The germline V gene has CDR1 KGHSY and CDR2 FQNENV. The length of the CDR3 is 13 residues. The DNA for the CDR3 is TGTGCCTCCCGGGGGGACATGAACACTGAAGCTTTCTTT. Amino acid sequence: CASRGDMNTEAFF.

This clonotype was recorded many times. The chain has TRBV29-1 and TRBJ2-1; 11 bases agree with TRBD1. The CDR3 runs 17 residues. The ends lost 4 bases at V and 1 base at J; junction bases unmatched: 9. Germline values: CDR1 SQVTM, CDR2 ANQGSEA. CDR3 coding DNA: TGCAGCGTTGTGGACTGGGACAGGGGGACGTCCTACAATGAGCAGTTCTTC. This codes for CSVVDWDRGTSYNEQFF.

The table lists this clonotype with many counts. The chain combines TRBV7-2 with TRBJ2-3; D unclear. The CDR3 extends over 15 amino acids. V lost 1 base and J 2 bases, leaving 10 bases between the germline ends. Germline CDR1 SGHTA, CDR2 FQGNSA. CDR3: CASSLVGGPTDTQYF. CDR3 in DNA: TGTGCCAGCAGCTTAGTTGGTGGCCCCACAGATACGCAGTATTTT.

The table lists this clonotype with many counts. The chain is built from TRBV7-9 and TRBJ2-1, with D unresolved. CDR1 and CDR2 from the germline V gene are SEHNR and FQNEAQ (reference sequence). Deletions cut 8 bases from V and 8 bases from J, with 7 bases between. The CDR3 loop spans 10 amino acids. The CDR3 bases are TGTGCCAGCGACCCCCATGAGCAGTTCTTC. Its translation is CASDPHEQFF.

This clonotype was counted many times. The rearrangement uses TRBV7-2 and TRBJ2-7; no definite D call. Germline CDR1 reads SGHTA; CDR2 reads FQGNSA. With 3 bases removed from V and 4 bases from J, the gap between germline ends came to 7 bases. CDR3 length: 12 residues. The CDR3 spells CASSLDPYEQYF. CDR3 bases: TGTGCCAGCAGCTTGGACCCGTACGAGCAGTACTTC. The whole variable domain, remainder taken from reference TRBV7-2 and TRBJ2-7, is GAGVSQSPSNKVTEKGKDVELRCDPISGHTALYWYRQSLGQGLEFLIYFQGNSAPDKSGLPSDRFSAERTGGSVSTLTIQRTQQEDSAVYLCASSLDPYEQYFGPGTRLTVT.

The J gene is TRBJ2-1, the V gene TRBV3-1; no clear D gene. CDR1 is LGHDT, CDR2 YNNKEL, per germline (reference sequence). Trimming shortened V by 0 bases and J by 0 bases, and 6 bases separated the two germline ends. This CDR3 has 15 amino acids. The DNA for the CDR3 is TGTGCCAGCAGCCAAGATAGCAGCTCCTACAATGAGCAGTTCTTC. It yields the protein CASSQDSSSYNEQFF.

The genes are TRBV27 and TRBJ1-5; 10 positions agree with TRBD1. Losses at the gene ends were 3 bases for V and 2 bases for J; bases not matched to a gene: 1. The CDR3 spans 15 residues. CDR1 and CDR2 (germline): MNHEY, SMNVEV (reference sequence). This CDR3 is CASSFGTGGNQPQHF. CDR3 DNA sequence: TGTGCCAGCAGTTTTGGGACAGGGGGCAATCAGCCCCAGCATTTT.

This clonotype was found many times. The CDR3 region has the DNA TGCAGTGCACCCGGGGTCTCTCGCACAGATACGCAGTATTTT. Its translation: CSAPGVSRTDTQYF. This rearrangement joins TRBV20-1 to TRBJ2-3; weak D call: TRBD2 (5 bases). Germline V gene data show CDR1 as DFQATT and CDR2 as SNEGSKA (reference sequence). V dropped 6 bases and J dropped 1 base, with 14 bases sitting between them. The CDR3 is 14 residues long.